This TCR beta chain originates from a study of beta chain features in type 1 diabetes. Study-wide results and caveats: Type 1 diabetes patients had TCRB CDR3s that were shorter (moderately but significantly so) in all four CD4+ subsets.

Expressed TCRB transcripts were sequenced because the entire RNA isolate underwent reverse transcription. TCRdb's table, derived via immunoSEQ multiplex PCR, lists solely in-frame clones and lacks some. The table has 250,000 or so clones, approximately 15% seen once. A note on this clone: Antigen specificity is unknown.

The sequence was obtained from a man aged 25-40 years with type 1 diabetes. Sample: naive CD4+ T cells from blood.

The CDR3, as DNA: TGTGCCAGCAGTTACCCCGGGGGGGGCACAGATACGCAGTATTTT. Amino acid sequence: CASSYPGGGTDTQYF. This chain uses TRBV6-6 with TRBJ2-3; 8 nucleotides line up with TRBD2. The CDR3 is 15 residues long. The V and J ends lost 2 bases and 1 base, in that order; junction bases with no gene match: 2. Germline V gives CDR1 MNHNY, CDR2 SVGAGI (reference sequence).